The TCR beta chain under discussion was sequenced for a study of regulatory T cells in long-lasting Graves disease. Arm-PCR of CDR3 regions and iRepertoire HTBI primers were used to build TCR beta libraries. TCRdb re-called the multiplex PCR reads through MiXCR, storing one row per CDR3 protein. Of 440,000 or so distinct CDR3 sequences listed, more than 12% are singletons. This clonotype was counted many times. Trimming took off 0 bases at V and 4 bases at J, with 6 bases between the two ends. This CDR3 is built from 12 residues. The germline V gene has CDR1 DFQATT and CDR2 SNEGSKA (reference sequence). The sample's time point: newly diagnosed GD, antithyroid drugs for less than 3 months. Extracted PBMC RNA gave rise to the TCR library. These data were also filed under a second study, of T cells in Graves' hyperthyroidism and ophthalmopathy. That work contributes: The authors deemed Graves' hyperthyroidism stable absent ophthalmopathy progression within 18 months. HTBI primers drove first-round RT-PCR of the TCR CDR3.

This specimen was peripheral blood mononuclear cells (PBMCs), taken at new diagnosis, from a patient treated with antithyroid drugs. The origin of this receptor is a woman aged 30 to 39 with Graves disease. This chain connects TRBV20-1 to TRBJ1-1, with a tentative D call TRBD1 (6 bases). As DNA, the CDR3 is TGCAGTGCTAGAGACAGGGGCACTGAAGCTTTCTTT. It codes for CSARDRGTEAFF.